The 9 T cell receptor beta chains in this list originate from one sample, sequenced in a study of cytomegalovirus exposure and HLA in healthy donors. 13 Jbeta primers and 60 Vbeta primers were used for the PCR. The repertoire was sequenced with immunoSEQ multiplex PCR; TCRdb's copy has only in-frame clones and lacks some. The table has 110,000 to 150,000 clones, around 72% seen once. The sequencing input was PBMCs. All receptors derive from a man between 35 and 55 years old in good health and CMV-seronegative.

The rearrangement joins TRBV11-2 to TRBJ1-2, with 8 nucleotides matching TRBD1. The V gene end was trimmed by 0 bases and the J gene end by 8 bases; junction bases not matched to a gene: 11. This CDR3 contains 16 residues. CDR1 and CDR2 from the germline V gene are SGHAT and FQNNGV. CDR3 nucleotide sequence: TGTGCCAGCAGCTTAGATCTGGGGGGCAGGACAGGGGGCTACACCTTC. Translating gives CASSLDLGGRTGGYTF.

This chain joins TRBV6-6 and TRBJ2-5, with D possibly being TRBD1 (6 bases). The CDR3 covers 13 residues. The germline V gene encodes CDR1 MNHNY and CDR2 SVGAGI (reference sequence). The ends were cut back, 6 bases at V and 5 bases at J, with 13 bases in the middle. CDR3 sequence: CASSPSRGETQYF. The CDR3 nucleotides are TGTGCCAGCAGCCCGAGTAGGGGGGAGACCCAGTACTTC.

The chain links TRBV10-3 to TRBJ1-5; no firm D call. This CDR3 is 13 amino acids long. V lost 4 bases, J lost 5 bases, and 9 bases lay in between. Germline CDR1 is ENHRY and CDR2 is SYGVKD. CDR3 nucleotides: TGTGCCATCAGTGCACAGTTAGATCAGCCCCAGCATTTT. Translation gives CAISAQLDQPQHF.

The rearrangement links TRBV11-2 to TRBJ2-7, with D unresolved. There are 14 residues in the CDR3. Germline V gene data show CDR1 as SGHAT and CDR2 as FQNNGV. V was pared by 0 bases and J by 7 bases, with 13 bases between. The CDR3 spells CASSLEGSSSEQYF. CDR3 sequence (DNA): TGTGCCAGCAGCTTAGAGGGCTCTTCAAGTGAGCAGTACTTC.

V is TRBV6-1 and J is TRBJ2-5, with a tentative D call TRBD2 (5 bases). This CDR3 is built from 16 residues. Germline lookup yields CDR1 MNHNS and CDR2 SASEGT. Trimming pared 2 bases from V and 4 bases from J, leaving 17 bases between. The CDR3 DNA reads as TGTGCCAGCAGTGAATCCCGTGTGTTTGAGGGAGAGACCCAGTACTTC. It encodes CASSESRVFEGETQYF.

Comment on this clone: One end of the junction does not line up with germline, which may come from a read error. This rearrangement joins TRBV6-1 to TRBJ1-4; D is unclear. The CDR3 runs to 14 residues. Germline lookup yields CDR1 MNHNS and CDR2 SASEGT. The CDR3 sequence is CASSEGVTYEKLFF. In nucleotides, the CDR3 is TGTGCCAGCAGTGAAGGAGTAACTTATGAAAAACTGTTTTTT.

V gene TRBV28 combines with J gene TRBJ1-1; D uncertain. The length of the CDR3 is 14 residues. Trimming stripped 2 bases from V and 4 bases from J, with 11 bases between. Germline loops: CDR1 MDHEN, CDR2 SYDVKM. The DNA of the CDR3 is TGTGCCAGCAGTTTAGTGAGTGCCGCCACTGAAGCTTTCTTT. Its protein is CASSLVSAATEAFF.

V is TRBV4-3 and J is TRBJ2-1; tentative D call: TRBD2 (5 bases). V was cut by 5 bases and J by 10 bases, with 21 bases left in between. Germline CDR1 and CDR2: LGHNA and YSLEER. This CDR3 is 15 amino acids long. CDR3 amino acids: CASSGRASSPGEQFF. Here the CDR3 DNA reads TGCGCCAGCAGCGGACGTGCTAGCTCCCCGGGGGAGCAGTTCTTC.

The chain couples TRBV19 to TRBJ1-5; TRBD1 matches at 8 bases. Germline CDR1 reads LNHDA; CDR2 reads SQIVND (reference sequence). This CDR3 is 13 amino acids long. Unmatched junction bases numbered 4, after V lost 5 bases and J lost 7 bases. The CDR3 coding sequence is TGTGCCAGTAGTGCGGACAGGGAGCAGCCCCAGCATTTT. Translating gives CASSADREQPQHF.